Below, 2 T cell receptor beta chains from the same sample are listed, as sequenced in a study of blood T cell repertoires in COVID-19 (dated by TCRdb to the early 2020s). Libraries came from the immunoSEQ multiplex PCR assay. Held by TCRdb, this immuneACCESS table contains in-frame sequences only and omits some clones. Under half of the omission traces to an unresolved V gene where checked; the cause of the rest is unknown. In all, the sample holds approximately 120,000 clones, and around 81% of those were seen once. The ten largest make up about 4.1% of the sample. Specimen: peripheral blood. Receptors originate from a human donor in a cohort sampled during active or convalescent COVID-19.

This chain uses TRBV9 with TRBJ2-5, with 10 bases fitting TRBD2. The CDR3 runs to 18 residues. V trimming: 4 bases; J trimming: 4 bases; junction bases outside the gene matches: 16. Germline V gives CDR1 SGDLS, CDR2 YYNGEE. For the CDR3, the DNA is TGTGCCAGCAGCAAGGGACCCGCATCTAGCGGGAGAGGAGAGACCCAGTACTTC. As protein: CASSKGPASSGRGETQYF.

The chain couples TRBV7-8 to TRBJ1-1, with TRBD1 matching over 7 bases. V shed 1 base and J 0 bases; nucleotides not matched to a gene: 5. The CDR3 totals 16 residues. Germline assignment: CDR1 SGHVS and CDR2 FQNEAQ. In nucleotides, the CDR3 is TGTGCCAGCAGCTTAGGGCCGGGACAGCTGAACACTGAAGCTTTCTTT. Its protein is CASSLGPGQLNTEAFF.